The clone carrying this T cell receptor beta chain has just a few counts. No antigen is known for it. The data were obtained in a study of molecular identifiers for immune sequencing clone quantification. It was with previously described methods and listed TCR primers that bulk TCR libraries were made. TCRdb independently ran MiXCR on the PCR reads; one entry per CDR3 protein. Among roughly 100,000 distinct CDR3 sequences listed, 30% to 45% were seen once. V lost 7 bases, J lost 7 bases, and 15 bases stayed unmatched. The germline CDR1 and CDR2 sequences are SQVTM and ANQGSEA. CDR3 length: 14 amino acids. Findings of the study overall: Beyond 20 RNA copies, clones held over 97% of effector molecules, compared with under 1% in naive cells.

The source is a human donor in good health. Some libraries in this study had Jurkat cell RNA spiked in. This chain joins TRBV29-1 and TRBJ2-7; 8 bases line up with TRBD1. Sequenced sample: naive CD8+ T cells from blood, with Jurkat cell RNA spiked in. Subset here: FACS-sorted CD8+CD4-CCR7+CD45RA+ naive T cells. The CDR3, as DNA: TGCAGCGCCGTGGGAGACAGGGGTATCCTGGAGCAGTACTTC. Residues: CSAVGDRGILEQYF.